This T cell receptor beta chain was captured by sequencing in a study of T-cell memory formation after mild COVID-19. This clonotype was observed a handful of times. The ends were cut back, 5 bases at V and 5 bases at J, with 18 bases in the middle. This CDR3 spans 16 amino acids. Germline CDR1 and CDR2: MNHEY and SVGEGT. One entry per CDR3 protein, called by TCRdb with MiXCR from the 5' RACE reads. The table shows around 210,000 distinct CDR3 sequences, with 9.5% to 10% occurring only once. V and J are TRBV6-2 or TRBV6-3 and TRBJ2-2, with a tentative D call TRBD1 (5 bases). The TCR sequence derives from a man aged 18 to 35 who had mild COVID-19 (a few samples of this study predate the infection). Cell type and time point are not known. The sample consisted of PBMCs or a T cell subset sorted from them (not recorded which). This CDR3 reads CASSLFTGYETGELFF. The CDR3 DNA follows: TGTGCCAGCAGTCTGTTTACAGGTTACGAAACCGGGGAGCTGTTTTTT.